This T cell receptor (beta chain) was recorded in a study of cytomegalovirus exposure and HLA in healthy donors (dated by TCRdb to about 2017). For the wider study: In an earlier analysis of roughly 590 of the donors, around 300 Gb of sequence data and 95 million to 130 million unique TCR beta sequences from 180 million or so T cells were reported. The study aimed to test whether cataloging public T cell receptors could reveal signatures of past pathogen exposure. Roughly five DR-DQ haplotypes were handled as single units for association and clustering because linkage in the cohort was strong. Every discovery cohort repertoire had been produced on one sequencing platform. Typing coverage differed by locus: A, B, C, DRB1 and DQB1 were typed in roughly 620-630 donors, DQA1 in around 500, DPA1 in approximately 600, and DPB1 in 450 to 480. Rather than using new phenotypic data, the later analysis identified candidate immune exposures from TCR beta sequences and from how often those sequences occurred across donors. Of the 300 to 450 genotyped donors, approximately 80% fell in the genetic ancestry cluster associated with self-reported Caucasian donors. About 280 gigabases of sequencing data and around 88 million unique TCR sequences made up an early release that covered several hundred HLA-typed donors. Along with the approximately 700-subject first cohort, a separate validation cohort of over a hundred different subjects was used. Donor age, sex, ethnicity and CMV serostatus were compiled alongside the repertoire data. An earlier analysis of 587 of the donors applied high-throughput TCR beta sequencing to assess whether each TCR beta V gene segment acted as functional or pseudogenic. Class I and class II HLA loci were covered by the typing at four-digit resolution. Using immunosequencing, the study profiled T cell repertoires from 666 subjects and related those repertoires to cytomegalovirus serostatus. A later analysis re-examined previously published TCR beta repertoires from about 700 donors and added high-resolution HLA genotyping to investigate patterns of TCR occurrence. In a later genetic analysis, genome-wide SNP genotypes for about 65% of the 666 donors were used, and that subset was treated as a discovery cohort. Across some 400 genotyped donors of the cohort, an average of about 240,000 unique TCR beta nucleotide sequences per donor were sequenced, and roughly 17% of those sequences were non-productive. The study combined high-throughput TCR immunosequencing, statistical association of individual TCRs with disease status, and machine learning to predict cytomegalovirus infection status. What the work shows at the level of the full study, not this receptor alone: In vitro tests confirmed that a few of the cytomegalovirus-associated TCR beta chains recognize cytomegalovirus antigens. Several of the top co-occurrence clusters appeared to be linked to parvovirus B19, influenza, CMV and Epstein-Barr virus, according to a later analysis. A later genetic analysis reported fewer N-insertions in productive TCRs among donors in an Asian-associated ancestry cluster than the roughly 700-donor mean. A later analysis found that TCR association rates varied across HLA loci, with DRB1 alleles showing the most associated TCRs and HLA-C alleles the fewest. A later analysis found that most CMV-associated TCR beta chains appeared HLA-restricted, with HLA associations seemingly driven largely by CMV exposure. Across donors, most TCR sequences were observed very rarely, whereas some public TCRs were present in many individuals. In an earlier analysis of more than 450 of the donors, most TCR beta V segments were observed in productive rearrangements about 87% or about 30% of the time, broadly matching IMGT annotations. In both the original and validation cohorts, the classifier was reported to diagnose cytomegalovirus status with high specificity and sensitivity. This cohort had only TCR beta chains sequenced, and the lack of alpha or paired-chain data limited which features could be detected. A further reported finding was that TCR beta sequences accurately predicted the HLA-A and HLA-B alleles for most subjects in the first cohort. Correlated functional status among segregating V segments might be attributable to linkage disequilibrium, but an unknown experimental factor could not be ruled out. A later analysis associated 15,000 to 20,000 TCR beta sequences with specific HLA alleles at a false discovery rate of 0.05. When HLA alleles, especially DR and DQ, strongly co-occurred, attributing TCR associations to individual alleles was difficult. According to the authors, the approach could potentially be generalized to other disease states and immunological phenotypes. Because the 87-base-pair reads could not distinguish some IMGT-functional V segments, including TRBV6-2 and TRBV6-3, those segments were excluded. Roughly uniform sequencing depth across donors was assumed in presence/absence analyses, although this assumption may not hold. A cluster of highly shared sequence variants was judged likely to represent a technical artifact of the sequencing pipeline. Because HLA typing was missing for some donors at each locus, association tests included only the typed subset. Immune exposure information for the cohort was limited to CMV serostatus. A later genetic analysis associated a missense DCLRE1C variant with V-gene and J-gene trimming of TCR beta chains, and an independent cohort replicated the association. The earlier analysis of around 600 of the donors excluded 15 to 20 rarely observed V segments, including chromosome 9 orphons, because counts were too low. A later analysis found that HLA-associated TCR beta chains were more clonally expanded and had lower generation probabilities than equally common non-associated chains. The study listed 164 TCR beta chains as associated with cytomegalovirus.

Library prep was done by the immunoSEQ multiplex PCR assay. For the multiplex PCR, a mixture combining 60 forward primers for TCR Vbeta segments and 13 reverse primers for TCR Jbeta segments was used. The CDR3 region of rearranged TCR beta genes was amplified from genomic DNA by a multiplex PCR assay. The Illumina HiSeq System was used to sequence the amplified TCR beta libraries as 87-base-pair reads. The source study handled its data this way. A later analysis counted about 80 million unique TCR beta chains across the 550 to 750 repertoires, and around 9.9 million of these chains were shared by at least two donors. Raw reads were error-corrected and collapsed into unique sequences with a nearest-neighbor algorithm that merged closely related sequences to remove PCR and sequencing errors. To assign V, D and J gene segments, CDR3 sequences were aligned to IMGT reference sequences. Each retained sequence needed at least a six-nucleotide match to both a V gene segment and a J gene segment. A rearrangement was called productive if the CDR3 had no stop codons and remained in frame with V and J, and every other rearrangement was called non-productive. Following IMGT convention, CDR3 was defined as the stretch from the second conserved V-encoded cysteine up to the conserved J-encoded phenylalanine. The earlier analysis of 587 of the donors excluded any sequence lacking an unambiguous match to a single V gene segment. In an earlier analysis of 450 to 700 of the donors, V segments were called functional above 56.7% productive rearrangements and were called segregating when the between-donor standard deviation exceeded 5%. A statistical classification framework was developed to diagnose cytomegalovirus status using the catalog of TCR beta chain sequences. In a later analysis, V and J genes were assigned by comparing TCR nucleotide sequences against IMGT/GENE-DB human TR gene sequences. A later analysis assigned CDR3 sequences and most-parsimonious VDJ recombination scenarios with the TCRdist pipeline. In a later analysis, each TCR beta chain was defined by its CDR3 amino acid sequence together with its V-gene family, and reads without a unique V-gene family were excluded. A later analysis removed several hundred highly shared, low-generation-probability nucleotide sequences to deal with suspected cross-contamination and a sequencing artifact. A later analysis calculated a clonal expansion index for each public chain from normalized within-repertoire ranks of inferred template counts. In a later analysis, generation probabilities were computed with a VDJ recombination model fitted to out-of-frame rearrangements, and the resulting probabilities were checked against IGoR. In a later analysis, hypergeometric tests were used to score TCR-TCR, TCR-HLA and TCR-CMV co-occurrence, with a repertoire-size bias correction applied to TCR pairs. A later analysis estimated false discovery rates by permuting HLA or CMV assignments 20 times. In a later analysis, co-occurring TCRs were grouped using DBSCAN, with TCRdist sequence similarity added in when clustering inside HLA-allele-positive subsets. Co-occurrence clustering excluded repertoires with fewer than 30,000 or more than 120,000 public chains, plus five with anomalous nucleotide sharing. As stored in TCRdb, this immuneACCESS dataset retains in-frame rearrangements with V and J assigned. A fraction of the clones does not appear; measured against another copy, unresolved V genes explain less than half of the discrepancy, and the remainder lacks a known reason. V and J calls and clone size follow that table, whereas D and trimming were derived from the DNA. Within this sample are 95,000 to 150,000 clones, with under 20% of them counted one time only. The ten largest clones take up 2.9% of the sample.

The cohort comprised around 700 healthy bone marrow donors. Cohort members were all nominally healthy when sampled, although unrecorded immune exposures were likely present. The donor tested CMV seropositive and was one of the 289 seropositive cohort members. A peripheral blood sample was provided by each donor, and peripheral blood mononuclear cells were used for TCR beta sequencing. Genomic DNA extraction from the blood cell samples was performed with the Qiagen DNeasy Blood Extraction Kit. This clone was recorded only once. Its antigen is not yet known. Base qualities are not at hand, and no much larger clone is one base apart. This same CDR3 is encoded by further DNA sequences in the sample. CDR1 and CDR2, per the germline V gene, are MNHNS and SASEGT. Relative to germline, V is 9 bases shorter and J is 4 bases shorter, with 13 bases between their ends. There are 12 amino acids in the CDR3, from cysteine to phenylalanine inclusive. Of all the DNA, just the CDR3 is kept, 36 bases in frame from base 1.

The specimen was PBMCs. The chain was built from TRBV6-1 and TRBJ2-7; the D region possibly corresponds to TRBD1 (5 bases align). The TCR originated in a female donor in good health and CMV-seropositive. The CDR3 region reads CARRRQPYEQYF. The sequenced DNA: TGTGCCAGAAGGAGACAGCCATACGAGCAGTACTTC.